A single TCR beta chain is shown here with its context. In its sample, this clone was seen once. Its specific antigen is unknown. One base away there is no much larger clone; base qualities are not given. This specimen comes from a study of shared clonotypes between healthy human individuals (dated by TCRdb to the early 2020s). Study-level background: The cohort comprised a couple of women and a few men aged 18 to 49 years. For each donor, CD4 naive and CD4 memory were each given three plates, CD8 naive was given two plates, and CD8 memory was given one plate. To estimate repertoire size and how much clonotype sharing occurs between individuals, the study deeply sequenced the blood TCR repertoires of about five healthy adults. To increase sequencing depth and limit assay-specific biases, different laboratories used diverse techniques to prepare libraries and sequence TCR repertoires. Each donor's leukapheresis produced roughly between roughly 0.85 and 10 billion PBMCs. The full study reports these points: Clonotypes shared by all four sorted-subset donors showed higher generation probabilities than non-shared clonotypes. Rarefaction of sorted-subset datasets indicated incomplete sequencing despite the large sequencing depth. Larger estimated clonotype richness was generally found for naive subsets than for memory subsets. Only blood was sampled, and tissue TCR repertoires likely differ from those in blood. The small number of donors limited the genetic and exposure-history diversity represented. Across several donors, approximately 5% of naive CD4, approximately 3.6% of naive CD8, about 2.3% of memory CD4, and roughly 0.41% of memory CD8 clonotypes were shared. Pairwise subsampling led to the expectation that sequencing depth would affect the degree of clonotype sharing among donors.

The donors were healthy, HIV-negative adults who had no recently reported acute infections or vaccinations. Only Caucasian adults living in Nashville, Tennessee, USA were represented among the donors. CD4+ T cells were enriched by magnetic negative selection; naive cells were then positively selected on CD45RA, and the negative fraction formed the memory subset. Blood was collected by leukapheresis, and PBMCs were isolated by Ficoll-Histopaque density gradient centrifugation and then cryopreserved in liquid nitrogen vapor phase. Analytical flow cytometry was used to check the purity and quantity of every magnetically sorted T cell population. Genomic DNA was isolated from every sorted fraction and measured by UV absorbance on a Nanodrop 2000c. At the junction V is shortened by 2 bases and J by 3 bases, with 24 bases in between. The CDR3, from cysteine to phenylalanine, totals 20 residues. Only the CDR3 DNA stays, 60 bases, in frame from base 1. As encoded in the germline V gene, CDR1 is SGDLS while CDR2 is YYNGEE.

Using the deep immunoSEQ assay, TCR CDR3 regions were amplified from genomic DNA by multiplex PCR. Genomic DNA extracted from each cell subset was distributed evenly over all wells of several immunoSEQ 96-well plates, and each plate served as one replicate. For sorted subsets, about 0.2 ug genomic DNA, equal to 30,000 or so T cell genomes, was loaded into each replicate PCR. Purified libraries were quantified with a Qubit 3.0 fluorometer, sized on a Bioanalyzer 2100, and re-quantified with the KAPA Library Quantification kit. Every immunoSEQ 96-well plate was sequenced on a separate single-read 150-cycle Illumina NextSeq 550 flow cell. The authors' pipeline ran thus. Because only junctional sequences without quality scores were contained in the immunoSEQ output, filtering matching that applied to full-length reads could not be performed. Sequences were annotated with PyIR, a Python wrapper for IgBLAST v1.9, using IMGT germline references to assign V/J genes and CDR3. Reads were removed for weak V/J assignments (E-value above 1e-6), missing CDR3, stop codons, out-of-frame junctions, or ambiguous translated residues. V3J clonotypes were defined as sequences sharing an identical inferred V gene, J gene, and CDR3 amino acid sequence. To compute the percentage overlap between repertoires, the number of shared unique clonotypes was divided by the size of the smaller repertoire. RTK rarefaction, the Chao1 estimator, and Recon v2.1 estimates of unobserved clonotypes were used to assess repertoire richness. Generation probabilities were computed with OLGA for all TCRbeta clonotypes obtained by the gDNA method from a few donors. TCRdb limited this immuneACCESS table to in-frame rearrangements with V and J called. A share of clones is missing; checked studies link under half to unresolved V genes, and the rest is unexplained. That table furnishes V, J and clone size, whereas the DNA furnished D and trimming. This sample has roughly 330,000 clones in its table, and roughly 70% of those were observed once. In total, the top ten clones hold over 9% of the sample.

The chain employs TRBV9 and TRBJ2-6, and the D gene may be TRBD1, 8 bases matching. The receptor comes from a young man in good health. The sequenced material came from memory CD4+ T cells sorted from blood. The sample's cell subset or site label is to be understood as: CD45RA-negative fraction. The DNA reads TGTGCCAGCAGCGTCTCCCCAGGGGGCGGGAGAGGGAGTGGGGCCAACGTCCTGACTTTC. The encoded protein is CASSVSPGGGRGSGANVLTF.